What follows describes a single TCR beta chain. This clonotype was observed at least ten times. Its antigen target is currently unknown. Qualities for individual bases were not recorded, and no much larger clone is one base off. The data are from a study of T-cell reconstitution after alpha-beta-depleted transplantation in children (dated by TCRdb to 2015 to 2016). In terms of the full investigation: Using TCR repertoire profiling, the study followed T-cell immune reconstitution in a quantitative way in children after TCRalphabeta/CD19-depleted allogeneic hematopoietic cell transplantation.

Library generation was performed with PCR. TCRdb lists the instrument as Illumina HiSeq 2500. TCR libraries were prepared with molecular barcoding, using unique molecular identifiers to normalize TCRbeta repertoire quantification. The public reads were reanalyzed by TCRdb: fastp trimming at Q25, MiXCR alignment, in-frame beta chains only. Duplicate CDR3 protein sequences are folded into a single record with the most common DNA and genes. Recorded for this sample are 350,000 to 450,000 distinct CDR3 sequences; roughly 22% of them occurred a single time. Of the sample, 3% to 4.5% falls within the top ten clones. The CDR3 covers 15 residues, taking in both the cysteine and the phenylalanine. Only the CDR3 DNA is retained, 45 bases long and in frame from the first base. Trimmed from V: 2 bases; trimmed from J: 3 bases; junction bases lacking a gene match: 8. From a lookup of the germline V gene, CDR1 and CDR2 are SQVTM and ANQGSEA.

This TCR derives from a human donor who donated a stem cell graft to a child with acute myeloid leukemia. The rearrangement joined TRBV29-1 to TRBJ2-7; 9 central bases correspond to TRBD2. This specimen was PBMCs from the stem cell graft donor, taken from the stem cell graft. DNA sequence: TGCAGCGTTGAAATCCGACTAGCGGAAGACTACGAGCAGTACTTC. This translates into CSVEIRLAEDYEQYF.